This T cell receptor beta chain was captured in a study of cytomegalovirus exposure and HLA in healthy donors. Here immunoSEQ multiplex PCR was the method, and the copy in TCRdb shows in-frame clones only, minus some. The sample has 90,000 to 140,000 clones, 86% seen once. The study's findings and limits: Rarity characterized most TCR sequences, yet some public TCRs appeared in many donors. Subsequent analysis of the roughly 120 validation repertoires found a tendency for first-cohort TCR clusters to co-occur. Cytomegalovirus association was assigned to approximately 160 TCR beta chains.

Comment on this clone: Its target is not known.

The donors were members of the validation cohort comprising over a hundred subjects, separate from the approximately 670-subject first cohort. The CDR3 runs 15 residues. The V gene's germline CDR1 is SGHAT and CDR2 FQNNGV. V lost 5 bases and J lost 5; bases outside the gene matches: 9. Sequences were obtained from PBMCs. This chain connects TRBV11-2 to TRBJ2-3, with TRBD2 matching over 8 bases. This TCR was sampled from a young woman in good health and CMV-seropositive. CDR3 in amino acids: CASSAPGLGRDTQYF. The CDR3 DNA reads as TGTGCCAGCAGCGCCCCGGGACTAGGGAGAGATACGCAGTATTTT.